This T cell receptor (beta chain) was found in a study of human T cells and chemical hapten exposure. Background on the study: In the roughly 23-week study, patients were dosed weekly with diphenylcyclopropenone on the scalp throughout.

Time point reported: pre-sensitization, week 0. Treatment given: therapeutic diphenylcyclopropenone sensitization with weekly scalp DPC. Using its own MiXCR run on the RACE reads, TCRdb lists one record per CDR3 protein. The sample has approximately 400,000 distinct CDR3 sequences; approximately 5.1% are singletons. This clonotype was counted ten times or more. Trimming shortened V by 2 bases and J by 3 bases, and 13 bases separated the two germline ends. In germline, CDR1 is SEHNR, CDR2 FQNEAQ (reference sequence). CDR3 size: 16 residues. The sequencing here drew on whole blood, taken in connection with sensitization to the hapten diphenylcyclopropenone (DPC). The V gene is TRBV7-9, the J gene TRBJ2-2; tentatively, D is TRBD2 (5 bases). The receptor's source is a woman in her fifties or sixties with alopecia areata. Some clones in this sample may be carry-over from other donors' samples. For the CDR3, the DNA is TGTGCCAGCAGCTTATCCAGCCAGCGGCACACCGGGGAGCTGTTTTTT. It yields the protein CASSLSSQRHTGELFF.